This entry features one T cell receptor (beta chain) sequence. Its antigen is unknown. The length of the CDR3 is 15 residues. V was shortened by 3 bases and J by 4 bases, with 17 bases between the two germline ends. CDR1 SGHKS and CDR2 YYEKEE come from the germline V gene (reference sequence). The entry originates in a study of OX40 agonist ivuxolimab in advanced cancers. Looking at the study overall: Patients were dosed intravenously with ivuxolimab at 0.01 to 10 mg/kg every 2 weeks. Participants could have had prior anti-PD-1, anti-PD-L1 or anti-CTLA-4 therapy, and approximately 37% had some. Study-level findings and limits: Among patients with partial responses at 0.1-3.0 mg/kg, clonal expansion was among the lowest. In the 0.1 to 3.0 mg/kg range, CD4+ and CD8+ blood T cells had expanded clonally by week 6.

Repertoires were generated with immunoSEQ multiplex PCR, while TCRdb's copy carries only in-frame clones and drops some. The sample contains tens of thousands of clones, approximately 90% of which appear only once. The sample in question was CD4+ or CD8+ T cells sorted from blood, obtained in a trial of the OX40 agonist ivuxolimab. This clonotype was sampled from an adult with an advanced solid tumor such as melanoma, head and neck, liver or kidney cancer. The genes are TRBV5-5 and TRBJ2-7; either TRBD1 or TRBD2 may fit D (5 bases each). CDR3 DNA sequence: TGTGCCAGCAGCTCAGGGACGGTGGGGTTTTACGAGCAGTACTTC. Residues: CASSSGTVGFYEQYF.